Reported below is one T cell receptor beta chain. This specimen belongs to a study of blood T cell repertoires in COVID-19. Turning to the study itself: Specimens from acute and convalescent COVID-19 originated in the United States, Italy and Spain. PBMCs, B-cell-depleted T cells, or T cells were the source of the cDNA or gDNA that made up the material.

Under the authors' procedure: Counts of nucleated cells, estimated from reference gene primer amplification, were obtained. The method was immunoSEQ multiplex PCR; TCRdb's version includes in-frame clones alone and lacks a portion of them. V, J and clone size were drawn from that table, and D and trimming were deduced from the DNA. The sample contains about 94,000 clones, more than 70% of which appear only once. The TCR comes from a woman aged 60-75 years in a cohort sampled during active or convalescent COVID-19. Sample: peripheral blood.

Here the CDR3 DNA reads TGTGCCAGCAGCCAACGCTGGGACAGGGCAAACTATGGCTACACCTTC. As protein: CASSQRWDRANYGYTF. V and J are TRBV3-1 (or the pseudogene TRBV3-2) and TRBJ1-2, with 9 bases lining up with TRBD1. The CDR3 extends over 16 amino acids. Per germline, CDR1 LGHDT and CDR2 YNNKEL (reference sequence). J lost 2 bases, V lost 2 bases, and 6 bases had no gene match.